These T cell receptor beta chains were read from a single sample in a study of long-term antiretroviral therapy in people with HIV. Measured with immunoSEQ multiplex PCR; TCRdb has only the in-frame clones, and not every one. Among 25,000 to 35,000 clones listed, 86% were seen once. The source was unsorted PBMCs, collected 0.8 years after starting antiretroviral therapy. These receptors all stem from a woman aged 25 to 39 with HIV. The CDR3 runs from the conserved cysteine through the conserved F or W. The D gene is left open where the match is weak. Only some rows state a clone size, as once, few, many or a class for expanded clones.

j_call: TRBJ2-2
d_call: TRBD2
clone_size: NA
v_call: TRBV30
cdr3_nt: TGTGCCTGGAGTCCGTCGGGGGGGAAGGCCGGGGAGCTGTTTTTT
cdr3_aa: CAWSPSGGKAGELFF

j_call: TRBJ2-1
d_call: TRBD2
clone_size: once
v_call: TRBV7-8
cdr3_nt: TGTGCCAGCAGCTTCATTAGACTAGCGGGGGGCAGAGATGAGCAGTTCTTC
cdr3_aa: CASSFIRLAGGRDEQFF

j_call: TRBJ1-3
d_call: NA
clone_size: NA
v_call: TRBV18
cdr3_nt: TGTGCCAGCTCCCAGGGCAGGGGCAGCTCTGGAAACACCATATATTTT
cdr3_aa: CASSQGRGSSGNTIYF

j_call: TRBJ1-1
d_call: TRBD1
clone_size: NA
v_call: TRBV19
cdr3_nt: TGTGCCAGTAGAGAATGGGACAGGTCATCGACTTTCTTT
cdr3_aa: CASREWDRSSTFF

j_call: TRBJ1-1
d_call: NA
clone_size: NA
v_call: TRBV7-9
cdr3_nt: TGTGCCAGCAGCCTAGACATGAACACTGAAGCTTTCTTT
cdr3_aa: CASSLDMNTEAFF

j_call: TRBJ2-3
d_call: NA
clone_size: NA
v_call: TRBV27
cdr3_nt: TGTGCCAGCAGTTTATGGCTATCTTCTAGCGCAGATACGCAGTATTTT
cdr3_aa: CASSLWLSSSADTQYF

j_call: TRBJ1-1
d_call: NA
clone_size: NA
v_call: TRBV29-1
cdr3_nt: TGCAGCGTTGAACGGGAGTTGAACACTGAAGCTTTCTTT
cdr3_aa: CSVERELNTEAFF

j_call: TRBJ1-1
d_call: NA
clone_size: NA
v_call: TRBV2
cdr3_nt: TGTGCCAGCAGAACAGGGATGTGGACTGAAGCTTTCTTT
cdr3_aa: CASRTGMWTEAFF

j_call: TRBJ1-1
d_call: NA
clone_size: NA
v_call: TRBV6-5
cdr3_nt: TGTGCCAGCAGCCTGGGGGGAGGGACTGAAGCTTTCTTT
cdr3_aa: CASSLGGGTEAFF

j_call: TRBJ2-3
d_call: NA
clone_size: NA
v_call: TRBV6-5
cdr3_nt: TGTGCCAGCAAGGAGGCGTTGGGGACAGATACGCAGTATTTT
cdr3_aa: CASKEALGTDTQYF

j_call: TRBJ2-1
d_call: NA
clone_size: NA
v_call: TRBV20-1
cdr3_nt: TGCAGTGCTAGTCAGCATGAGCAGTTCTTC
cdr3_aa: CSASQHEQFF

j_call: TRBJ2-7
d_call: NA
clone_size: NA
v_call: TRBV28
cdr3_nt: TGTGCCAGCCACACGGGGCCCGACTCCTACGAGCAGTACTTC
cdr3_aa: CASHTGPDSYEQYF

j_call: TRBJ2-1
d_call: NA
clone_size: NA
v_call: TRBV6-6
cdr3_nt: TGTGCCAGCTCAACAATCAATGAGCAGTTCTTC
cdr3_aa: CASSTINEQFF

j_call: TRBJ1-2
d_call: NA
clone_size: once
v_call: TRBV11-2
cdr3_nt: TGTGCCAGCAGCTTAGCAGGGGACTATGGCTACACCTTC
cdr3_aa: CASSLAGDYGYTF

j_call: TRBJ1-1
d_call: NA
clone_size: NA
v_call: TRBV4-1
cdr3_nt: TGCGCCAGCAGCCAAGGAGGGCGGAACGCTGAAGCTTTCTTT
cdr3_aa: CASSQGGRNAEAFF

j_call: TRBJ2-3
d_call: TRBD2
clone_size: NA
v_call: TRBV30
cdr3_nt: TGTGCCTGGAGACCGGGGGGGAGGTCAGATACGCAGTATTTT
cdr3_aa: CAWRPGGRSDTQYF

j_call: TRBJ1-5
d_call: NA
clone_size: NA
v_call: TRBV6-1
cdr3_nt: TGTGCCACCTTGCCGACAGGTAATCAGCCCCAGCATTTT
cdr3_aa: CATLPTGNQPQHF

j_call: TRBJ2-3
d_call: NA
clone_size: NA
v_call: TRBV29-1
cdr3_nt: TGCAGCGTTGCGAGGGGGTTGACAGATACGCAGTATTTT
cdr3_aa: CSVARGLTDTQYF

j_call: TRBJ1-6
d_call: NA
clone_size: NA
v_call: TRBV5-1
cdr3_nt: TGCGCCAGCAGCTTGGAAGGGCAGTATTCACCCCTCCACTTT
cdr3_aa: CASSLEGQYSPLHF

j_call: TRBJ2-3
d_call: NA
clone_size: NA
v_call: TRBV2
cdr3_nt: TGTGCCATCCAGGGTGGAGATACGCAGTATTTT
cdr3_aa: CAIQGGDTQYF

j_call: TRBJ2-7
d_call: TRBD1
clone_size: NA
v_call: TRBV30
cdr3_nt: TGTGCCTGGGGGCGCGGACAGGGGCGCGAGCAGTACTTC
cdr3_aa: CAWGRGQGREQYF

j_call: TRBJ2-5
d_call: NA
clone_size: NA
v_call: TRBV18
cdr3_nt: TGTGCCAGCTCGGACAGCGAAGAGACCCAGTACTTC
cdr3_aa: CASSDSEETQYF